This TCR beta chain was recovered during a study of HIV-infected patients and healthy controls. All unsorted peripheral T cells were captured because whole blood was used without fractionation. cDNA was made from approximately 0.55 ug RNA using alpha and beta constant primers. Separate chain-specific third strand synthesis with multiplexing indices produced the alpha and beta libraries. TCRdb used MiXCR to reprocess the 5' RACE reads, holding one entry per CDR3 protein. The sample contains about 12,000 distinct CDR3 sequences, approximately 5% of which appear only once. At least ten counts were recorded for this clonotype. Sequenced input: blood. The clonotype originates from an adult in good health.

CDR3 region: CASSPRTPYEQYF. In nucleotides, the CDR3 is TGTGCCAGCAGTCCCCGGACCCCCTACGAGCAGTACTTC. The chain uses TRBV6-5 and TRBJ2-7, with unresolved D. V lost 5 bases and J lost 2, with 10 bases in between. The CDR3 covers 13 residues. Germline V gene lookup returns CDR1 MNHEY and CDR2 SVGAGI.